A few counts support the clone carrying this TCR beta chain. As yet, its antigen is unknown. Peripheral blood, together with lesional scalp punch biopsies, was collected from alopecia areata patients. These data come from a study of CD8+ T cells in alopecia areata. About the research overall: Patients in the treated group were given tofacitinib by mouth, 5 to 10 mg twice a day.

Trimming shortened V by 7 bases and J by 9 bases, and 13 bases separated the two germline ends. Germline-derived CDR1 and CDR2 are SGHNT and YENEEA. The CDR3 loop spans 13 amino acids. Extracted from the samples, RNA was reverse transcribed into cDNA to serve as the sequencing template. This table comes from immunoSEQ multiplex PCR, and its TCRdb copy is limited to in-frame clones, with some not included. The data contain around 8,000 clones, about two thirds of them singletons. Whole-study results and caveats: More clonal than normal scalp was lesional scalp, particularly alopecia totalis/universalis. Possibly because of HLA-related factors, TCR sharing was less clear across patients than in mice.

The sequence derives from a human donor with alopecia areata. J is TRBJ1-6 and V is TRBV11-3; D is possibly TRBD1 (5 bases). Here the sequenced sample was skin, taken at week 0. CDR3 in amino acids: CASTVDGGSPLHF. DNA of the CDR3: TGTGCCAGCACGGTAGACGGGGGTTCACCCCTCCACTTT.